This TCR beta chain stems from a study of prognosis after radiotherapy for stage I lung cancer. By two-round multiplex PCR, the TCR beta CDR3 was amplified from genomic DNA. The authors ran first-round PCR with primers specific to each TRBV and TRBJ gene. TCRdb processed the multiplex PCR reads anew with MiXCR; each CDR3 protein has one entry. The data contain around 20,000 distinct CDR3 sequences, approximately 42% of them singletons. This clonotype was counted many times. Germline V gives CDR1 SNHLY, CDR2 FYNNEI. The CDR3 totals 13 residues. Trimming removed 5 bases from V and 7 bases from J, with 14 bases in between.

Sequencing was performed on PBMCs, taken before or after stereotactic body radiation therapy (not recorded which). The chain uses TRBV2 and TRBJ2-5, with a possible D match to TRBD2 (5 bases). This TCR was recovered from a donor over 45 with non-small cell lung cancer. The CDR3 DNA sequence: TGTGCCAGCAGTTTTAGCGAATACGGGACCCAGTACTTC. It specifies CASSFSEYGTQYF.